There are a few counts of the clone carrying this T cell receptor beta chain. This sample is drawn from a study of regulatory T cells in long-lasting Graves disease. Sequencing libraries for TCR beta were prepared with iRepertoire HTBI primers and Arm-PCR of CDR3 regions. TCRdb independently ran MiXCR on the multiplex PCR reads; one entry per CDR3 protein. The sample lists fewer than 550,000 distinct CDR3 sequences, about a sixth occurring once. This CDR3 is 16 amino acids long. Germline V CDR1 and CDR2: PRHDT, FYEKMQ (reference sequence). Time point defined: newly diagnosed GD, antithyroid drugs for less than 3 months. PBMC-extracted RNA yielded the TCR library. The authors drew approximately 9 milliliters of peripheral blood into EDTA tubes. Separately, the same data were catalogued under a study of T cells in Graves' hyperthyroidism and ophthalmopathy.

The TCR was taken from a woman aged 18-29 years with Graves disease. The chain is built from TRBV13 and TRBJ2-3, with 10 bases that match TRBD2. The tail of the sequence fits TRBJ2-5 better, so the J call may be wrong. The sample in question was peripheral blood mononuclear cells (PBMCs), obtained at new diagnosis, from a patient treated with antithyroid drugs. CDR3 nucleotides: TGTGCCAGCAGTTCGACGACTATAGCGGGAGGAGAGACCCAGTACTTC. Translation: CASSSTTIAGGETQYF.